A single sample gave rise to the 17 T cell receptor beta chains below, sequenced in a study of shared clonotypes between healthy human individuals. Sequencing was performed with immunoSEQ multiplex PCR; in TCRdb, only in-frame clones are kept and a portion is missing. The sample carries hundreds of thousands of clones, 97% recorded once. The sample was naive CD4+ T cells sorted from blood. Subset reported: CD45RA+ positively selected. The source is a woman aged 30 to 39 in good health.

The gene calls are TRBV10-3 and TRBJ2-2; D unresolved. The CDR3 length is 15 residues. Germline V gives CDR1 ENHRY, CDR2 SYGVKD. Deletions cut 7 bases from V and 0 bases from J, with 12 bases between. The CDR3 spells CAIKSGGSNTGELFF. The CDR3 region has the DNA TGTGCCATCAAATCCGGCGGATCGAACACCGGGGAGCTGTTTTTT.

CDR3: CASSYHGEGPNTEAFF. CDR3 in DNA: TGTGCCAGCAGTTACCACGGGGAGGGCCCCAACACTGAAGCTTTCTTT. The V call is TRBV6-5, the J call TRBJ1-1; D ambiguous. The V end was cut by 2 bases, the J end by 2 bases, with 15 bases between. The CDR3 has 16 amino acids. Germline CDR1 MNHEY, CDR2 SVGAGI.

This clone was seen a handful of times. The chain combines TRBV6-5 with TRBJ2-2; 8 bases fit TRBD1. The CDR3 contains 15 residues. Germline CDR1 is MNHEY and CDR2 is SVGAGI. The V gene end was trimmed by 2 bases and the J gene end by 1 base; junction bases not matched to a gene: 0. CDR3 in amino acids: CASSYGTGNTGELFF. The CDR3, as DNA: TGTGCCAGCAGTTACGGGACAGGGAACACCGGGGAGCTGTTTTTT.

This clone occurred once. The gene calls are TRBV10-3 and TRBJ2-5, with D perhaps TRBD1 (6 bases). Trimming stripped 6 bases from V and 3 bases from J, with 14 bases between. This CDR3 has 14 residues. From germline, CDR1 is ENHRY and CDR2 SYGVKD. In nucleotides, the CDR3 is TGTGCCATCAGCCCGTACAGGGTAGAAGAGACCCAGTACTTC. It codes for CAISPYRVEETQYF.

V is TRBV19 and J is TRBJ2-1, with 7 bases lining up with TRBD2. The J segment lost 6 bases and the V segment lost 5 bases, leaving 13 bases of the junction unmatched. The CDR3 spans 16 residues. The germline CDR1 and CDR2 sequences are LNHDA and SQIVND (reference sequence). In DNA, the CDR3 is TGTGCCAGTAGTTGGGGAAGCGGGACTTTGAGCAATGAGCAGTTCTTC. The encoded protein is CASSWGSGTLSNEQFF.

The chain combines TRBV28 with TRBJ1-1, with 9 bases fitting TRBD1. Germline values: CDR1 MDHEN, CDR2 SYDVKM. Losses at the gene ends were 2 bases for V and 2 bases for J; bases not matched to a gene: 9. CDR3 length: 17 residues. The CDR3 DNA is TGTGCCAGCAGTTTAGCGGTCTTACAGGGGGCCAACACTGAAGCTTTCTTT. It translates to CASSLAVLQGANTEAFF.

This clone has a single count. The chain combines TRBV7-6 with TRBJ2-3; no firm D call. The CDR3 is made up of 16 amino acids. Trimming took 1 base from V and 4 from J, leaving 15 bases between them. CDR1 and CDR2 from the germline V gene are SGHVS and FNYEAQ. The CDR3 sequence: CASSLEALPPADTQYF. CDR3 nucleotides: TGTGCCAGCAGCTTAGAGGCCTTACCTCCGGCAGATACGCAGTATTTT.

V gene TRBV28 combines with J gene TRBJ2-7; D gene unclear. Trimming removed 3 bases from V and 2 bases from J, with 8 bases in between. Germline values: CDR1 MDHEN, CDR2 SYDVKM. The CDR3 is 13 amino acids. This chain's CDR3 is CASSLNSPYEQYF. CDR3 nucleotides: TGTGCCAGCAGTTTGAACTCTCCCTACGAGCAGTACTTC.

The sample holds one count of this clone. The V gene is TRBV4-2, the J gene TRBJ2-7; unclear D gene. There are 14 residues in the CDR3. The ends were cut back, 5 bases at V and 1 base at J, with 12 bases in the middle. Germline CDR1 and CDR2: LGHNA and YNFKEQ. The CDR3 sequence: CASSLSAQSYEQYF. The CDR3 DNA follows: TGTGCCAGCAGCTTGTCCGCCCAATCCTACGAGCAGTACTTC.

This chain uses TRBV29-1 with TRBJ1-5; TRBD1 matches at 9 bases. Germline V gene sequence: CDR1 SQVTM, CDR2 ANQGSEA. J gave up 6 bases and V 4 bases, and 1 base lay outside the gene matches. The CDR3 has 12 residues. The CDR3, as DNA: TGCAGCGTTGTGGACAGGGGTCAGCCCCAGCATTTT. Translation gives CSVVDRGQPQHF.

The chain links TRBV27 to TRBJ1-3; D is perhaps TRBD1 (5 bases). Between the trimmed V and J ends, which lost 5 bases and 0 bases, there was a span of 17 bases. Germline V CDR1 and CDR2: MNHEY, SMNVEV (reference sequence). This CDR3 is 17 amino acids long. CDR3 region: CASSPRPQGSSGNTIYF. The CDR3 DNA follows: TGTGCCAGCAGTCCCCGGCCCCAGGGTTCCTCTGGAAACACCATATATTTT.

The chain is built from TRBV7-6 and TRBJ2-7; D perhaps matches TRBD1 (5 bases). Trimming stripped 5 bases from V and 4 bases from J, with 12 bases between. Germline loops: CDR1 SGHVS, CDR2 FNYEAQ. The CDR3 loop spans 13 amino acids. The CDR3 DNA follows: TGTGCCAGCAGCGACCCTGACAGATACGAGCAGTACTTC. Amino acids: CASSDPDRYEQYF.

V usage is TRBV11-1 and J usage is TRBJ2-1; TRBD2 matches at 8 bases. The CDR3 is made up of 17 amino acids. The ends lost 6 bases at V and 0 bases at J; junction bases unmatched: 10. From germline, CDR1 is SGHAT and CDR2 FQDESV (reference sequence). CDR3 DNA sequence: TGTGCCAGCAGGCCTACTAGCGGACTTAGCTCCTACAATGAGCAGTTCTTC. Translating it yields CASRPTSGLSSYNEQFF.

J is TRBJ1-1 and V is TRBV5-4; 11 bases are shared with TRBD1. Trimming removed 2 bases from V and 9 bases from J; junction bases left unmatched: 12. CDR3 length: 16 amino acids. Germline V CDR1 and CDR2: SGHNT, YYREEE (reference sequence). This chain's CDR3 is CASSFGVYRDRGKAFF. The CDR3 nucleotides read TGTGCCAGCAGCTTCGGAGTCTACCGGGACAGGGGGAAAGCTTTCTTT.

This chain connects TRBV11-3 to TRBJ2-7; 9 nucleotides line up with TRBD1. The junction had 9 bases not matched to a gene; V was cut back by 3 bases and J by 6 bases. Germline CDR1 SGHNT, CDR2 YENEEA. The CDR3 contains 15 residues. In DNA form, the CDR3 reads TGTGCCAGCAGCTTGGGACAGGGATCGAATGGCGAGCAGTACTTC. Translated, it gives CASSLGQGSNGEQYF.

This clone was counted once. V and J are TRBV25-1 and TRBJ1-4; no clear D. Germline CDR1 reads MGHDK; CDR2 reads SYGVNS. The CDR3 contains 13 residues. Trimming took off 9 bases at V and 5 bases at J, with 13 bases between the two ends. Written as DNA, the CDR3 is TGTGCCAGGTCGGGAGCTGCGAATGAAAAACTGTTTTTT. Amino acids: CARSGAANEKLFF.

This clone was seen a single time. The chain is built from TRBV11-2 and TRBJ2-1; D gene unclear. V was trimmed by 5 bases and J by 2 bases, leaving 10 bases between them. Germline-derived CDR1 and CDR2 are SGHAT and FQNNGV. CDR3 length: 14 amino acids. The CDR3 sequence is CASSLSRTYNEQFF. The DNA of the CDR3 is TGTGCCAGCAGCCTGAGCCGAACCTACAATGAGCAGTTCTTC.